This T cell receptor beta chain was sequenced in a study of identical twins. MiXCR, run by TCRdb on the 5' RACE reads, gives a single entry per CDR3 protein. The table shows just over 500,000 distinct CDR3 sequences, with approximately 22% occurring only once. Every one of the donors was a healthy Caucasian. Findings of the study overall: Recombination models fit unrelated individuals' TCR alpha sharing but underestimated twins'. There is a chance that invariant MAIT and iNKT cells partially muddied zero-insertion analyses.

Germline CDR1 ENHRY, CDR2 SYGVKD. CDR3 length: 15 amino acids. Trimming removed 0 bases from V and 0 bases from J, with 9 bases in between. This clonotype was counted between two and nine times. Its antigen remains unknown. Separately, the same data were catalogued under a study of T cells expressing NK-cell markers. From that report: The CD3+CD56-NKG2C+ fraction of several donors was also led by these clonotypes.

Specimen: CD4+ T cells sorted from blood. The chain uses TRBV10-3 and TRBJ2-7, with D possibly matching TRBD1 (6 bases). The source is a woman aged 18 to 35 in good health. Here the CDR3 reads CAISESGAPSYEQYF. The CDR3 DNA is TGTGCCATCAGTGAGTCGGGGGCCCCCTCCTACGAGCAGTACTTC.